These 10 T cell receptor beta chains originate from one sample sequenced in a study of T-cell reconstitution after alpha-beta-depleted transplantation in children. A TCRbeta library incorporating unique molecular identifiers was prepared. TCRdb itself ran the PCR reads through MiXCR, one entry per CDR3 protein. The data show about 90,000 distinct CDR3 sequences, with roughly a sixth seen just once and roughly a fifth held by the top ten. The input for sequencing was PBMCs, mostly from graft donor cells, taken 180 days after TCRalphabeta/CD19-depleted stem cell transplant. Receptor source: a male patient under 10 years old who had a stem cell transplant for acute lymphoblastic leukemia, so the T cells may come from the graft donor.

This clonotype has just a few counts. The chain recombines TRBV12-3 or TRBV12-4 with TRBJ2-3; perhaps TRBD1 as D (6 bases). The CDR3 spans 15 residues. Trimming left V 2 bases short and J 3 bases short, with 12 bases between. CDR3 DNA: TGTGCCAGCAGTTTAAGGGGGTTTGGGACAGATACGCAGTATTTT. This encodes CASSLRGFGTDTQYF.

This clonotype came up once. The chain carries TRBV7-8 and TRBJ1-2, with TRBD1 matching over 10 bases. Germline CDR1 and CDR2: SGHVS and FQNEAQ. V was clipped by 2 bases and J by 2 bases; unmatched bases: 5. The CDR3 runs to 16 residues. Written as DNA, the CDR3 is TGTGCCAGCAGCTTAAGCAGGACAGGGGGAAACTATGGCTACACCTTC. Protein product: CASSLSRTGGNYGYTF.

In this sample, this clonotype turned up a few times. J is TRBJ2-5 and V is TRBV20-1, with TRBD2 as a possible D gene (6 bases). V lost 1 base to trimming and J lost 5 bases, with 17 bases between them. The CDR3 covers 15 residues. Germline lookup yields CDR1 DFQATT and CDR2 SNEGSKA (reference sequence). The CDR3 protein is CSARGAPGVAETQYF. The CDR3 nucleotides are TGCAGTGCTAGAGGCGCCCCGGGGGTAGCCGAGACCCAGTACTTC.

This rearrangement joins TRBV7-8 to TRBJ2-5, with 9 bases fitting TRBD1. Germline V lookup: CDR1 SGHVS, CDR2 FQNEAQ. The junction had 4 bases not matched to a gene; V was cut back by 1 base and J by 4 bases. The CDR3 length is 15 residues. CDR3: CASSLETGGGETQYF. The DNA of the CDR3 is TGTGCCAGCAGCTTAGAAACAGGGGGCGGAGAGACCCAGTACTTC.

This clonotype was counted a few times. The chain has TRBV7-6 and TRBJ2-5, with a possible D match to TRBD2 (5 bases). Germline CDR1 and CDR2: SGHVS and FNYEAQ. The CDR3 contains 16 residues. Trimming shortened V by 4 bases and J by 4 bases, and 19 bases separated the two germline ends. As DNA, the CDR3 is TGTGCCAGCAGCTCCCCCGCTGCGTCTAGCATAGAGACCCAGTACTTC. Translating it yields CASSSPAASSIETQYF.

V usage is TRBV4-3 and J usage is TRBJ2-1; unclear D gene. The CDR3 loop spans 13 amino acids. Germline lookup yields CDR1 LGHNA and CDR2 YSLEER. Trimming pared 2 bases from V and 5 bases from J, leaving 7 bases between. Written as DNA, the CDR3 is TGCGCCAGCAGCCAAATCCTGGACAATGAGCAGTTCTTC. Its translation is CASSQILDNEQFF.

This chain uses TRBV10-3 with TRBJ2-7; TRBD1 or TRBD2 may be the D gene (5 bases each). The V and J ends lost 2 bases and 3 bases respectively, with 8 bases between them. The CDR3 totals 13 residues. Germline V lookup: CDR1 ENHRY, CDR2 SYGVKD. Here the CDR3 reads CAISEGAGYEQYF. The CDR3 DNA reads as TGTGCCATCAGTGAGGGGGCGGGCTACGAGCAGTACTTC.

The chain carries TRBV7-6 and TRBJ2-1; possibly TRBD2 for D (6 bases). The germline V and J ends were trimmed by 1 base and 4 bases, with 17 bases remaining between them. CDR3 length equals 17 residues. CDR1 and CDR2 from the germline V gene are SGHVS and FNYEAQ. CDR3 nucleotide sequence: TGTGCCAGCAGCTTAGAGCGGGTCCCTTCATTTTACAATGAGCAGTTCTTC. Translating it yields CASSLERVPSFYNEQFF.

The genes are TRBV10-3 and TRBJ1-1, with D uncertain. The CDR3 extends over 12 amino acids. Germline CDR1 ENHRY, CDR2 SYGVKD. Trimming shortened V by 8 bases and J by 3 bases, and 10 bases separated the two germline ends. The CDR3 region is CAIGPQDTEAFF. Here the CDR3 DNA reads TGTGCCATCGGGCCTCAGGACACTGAAGCTTTCTTT.

There are many counts of this clonotype. The rearrangement links TRBV7-2 to TRBJ2-7, with D uncertain. Trimming removed 2 bases from V and 3 bases from J, with 14 bases in between. Germline loops: CDR1 SGHTA, CDR2 FQGNSA. This CDR3 is built from 15 residues. The CDR3 loop is CASSLRIPIGYEQYF. CDR3 DNA: TGTGCCAGCAGCTTAAGGATTCCGATCGGCTACGAGCAGTACTTC.